The clone carrying this T cell receptor (beta chain) has at least ten counts. Its antigen is not known. This entry belongs to a study of response to subunit inactivated influenza vaccine. The V segment lost 5 bases and the J segment 4 bases; nucleotides outside the gene matches: 5. Germline loops: CDR1 ENHRY, CDR2 SYGVKD. The CDR3 spans 14 residues. Study results and caveats: There was a suggestion from the authors that each seasonal influenza vaccination recruits few new T cells.

TCRdb reprocessed the RT-PCR reads with MiXCR, giving one entry per CDR3 protein. The profile shows about 530,000 distinct CDR3 sequences, approximately 12% of them singletons. The clonotype originates from a man between 50 and 59 years old who received an inactivated influenza vaccine. The genes are TRBV10-3 and TRBJ1-2; 9 positions agree with TRBD1. The specimen comprised PBMCs from blood, sampled roughly 46 days after vaccination. The CDR3 coding sequence is TGTGCCATCAGTACAGGGGGCGGTAGCTATGGCTACACCTTC. It yields the protein CAISTGGGSYGYTF.